These 29 T cell receptor beta chains were all obtained from the same sample, sequenced in a study of blood T cell repertoires in COVID-19 (dated by TCRdb to 2018 to 2021). The receptor library was made with the immunoSEQ multiplex PCR assay. What TCRdb holds here is the immuneACCESS table cut down to in-frame rearrangements. Part of the clones is not present; checked against another copy, under half of the missing clones reflect an unresolved V gene, and the others are unexplained. The sample table contains over 60,000 clones; only one count was recorded for roughly 82% of them. The ten top clones hold about 16% of the sample. The specimen was peripheral blood. Receptors were obtained from a man older than 75 with active COVID-19.

V and J are TRBV27 and TRBJ1-2, with 11 bases matching TRBD1. The CDR3 spans 15 residues. Germline CDR1 MNHEY, CDR2 SMNVEV (reference sequence). The junction had 8 bases not matched to a gene; V was cut back by 7 bases and J by 4 bases. CDR3 loop: CASTEFGTGGYGYTF. The CDR3 DNA reads TGTGCCAGCACCGAATTCGGGACAGGGGGCTATGGCTACACCTTC.

This clone was counted a single time. This chain uses TRBV12-3 or TRBV12-4 with TRBJ1-1; TRBD1 matches 7 bases. The CDR3 sequence is 11 residues long. With V trimmed by 3 bases and J by 11 bases, 3 bases remained unmatched. The CDR3 loop is CASSFGTDAFF. Written as DNA, the CDR3 is TGTGCCAGCAGTTTCGGGACAGATGCTTTCTTT.

The CDR3 region is CASSVGLGPGAYEQYF. The CDR3, as DNA: TGTGCCAGCAGCGTAGGTTTAGGGCCGGGGGCCTACGAGCAGTACTTC. The chain couples TRBV9 to TRBJ2-7; weak D call: TRBD2 (6 bases). Trimming stripped 0 bases from V and 2 bases from J, with 15 bases between. The CDR3 has 16 amino acids. From germline, CDR1 is SGDLS and CDR2 YYNGEE. The whole variable domain, remainder taken from reference TRBV9 and TRBJ2-7, is DSGVTQTPKHLITATGQRVTLRCSPRSGDLSVYWYQQSLDQGLQFLIQYYNGEERAKGNILERFSAQQFPDLHSELNLSSLELGDSALYFCASSVGLGPGAYEQYFGPGTRLTVT.

V is TRBV4-1 and J is TRBJ2-7; the D is unclear. This CDR3 contains 15 residues. The ends were cut back, 0 bases at V and 2 bases at J, with 11 bases in the middle. Germline-derived CDR1 and CDR2 are MGHRA and YSYEKL. The chain's CDR3 is CASSQDAGGAYEQYF. The CDR3 region has the DNA TGCGCCAGCAGCCAAGATGCTGGCGGAGCCTACGAGCAGTACTTC.

This clone was picked up a small number of times. The CDR3 sequence: CASTRTGGSGEQYF. In nucleotides, the CDR3 is TGTGCCAGCACACGGACAGGGGGCAGCGGCGAGCAGTACTTC. This chain joins TRBV2 and TRBJ2-7, with 11 bases lining up with TRBD1. Germline V CDR1 and CDR2: SNHLY, FYNNEI. V trimming: 7 bases; J trimming: 6 bases; junction bases outside the gene matches: 8. CDR3 size: 14 residues.

This clone came up once. The gene calls are TRBV19 and TRBJ1-5; D is possibly TRBD1 (6 bases). The CDR3 is 16 amino acids. V lost 1 base and J 0 bases, leaving 10 bases between the germline ends. Looked up from germline, CDR1 is LNHDA and CDR2 is SQIVND (reference sequence). The CDR3 DNA reads TGTGCCAGTAGTATAGTAAAGGGGGTTAGCAATCAGCCCCAGCATTTT. Translation gives CASSIVKGVSNQPQHF.

The chain joins TRBV7-8 to TRBJ2-1; 7 bases fit TRBD1. The germline CDR1 and CDR2 sequences are SGHVS and FQNEAQ. This CDR3 comprises 14 residues. Losses at the gene ends were 4 bases for V and 12 bases for J; bases not matched to a gene: 12. The CDR3 reads CASSSRIDRDGQFF. The CDR3 DNA follows: TGTGCCAGCAGCTCCCGTATTGACAGGGATGGGCAGTTCTTC. Complete variable domain (other parts from reference TRBV7-8 and TRBJ2-1): GAGVSQSPRYKVAKRGQDVALRCDPISGHVSLFWYQQALGQGPEFLTYFQNEAQLDKSGLPSDRFFAERPEGSVSTLKIQRTQQEDSAVYLCASSSRIDRDGQFFGPGTRLTVL.

V and J are TRBV5-1 and TRBJ2-3; 9 positions agree with TRBD2. This CDR3 contains 17 residues. The junction had 9 bases not matched to a gene; V was cut back by 0 bases and J by 4 bases. In germline, CDR1 is SGHRS, CDR2 YFSETQ. This CDR3 reads CASSLVALAGASDTQYF. In nucleotides, the CDR3 is TGCGCCAGCAGCTTGGTAGCGTTAGCGGGAGCGTCAGATACGCAGTATTTT.

This chain uses TRBV6-2 or TRBV6-3 with TRBJ1-5; no clear D gene. V dropped 0 bases and J dropped 2 bases, with 11 bases sitting between them. CDR1 is MNHEY and CDR2 is SVGEGT in the germline V gene. This CDR3 is 16 amino acids long. The CDR3 bases are TGTGCCAGCAGTTACTCGCGGGGATACGGCAATCAGCCCCAGCATTTT. It specifies CASSYSRGYGNQPQHF.

The chain employs TRBV7-3 and TRBJ2-2, with 7 bases that match TRBD1. This CDR3 region has 14 residues. Trimming cost V 5 bases and J 6 bases; bases outside gene matches: 6. Looked up from germline, CDR1 is SGHTA and CDR2 is FQGTGA. CDR3 nucleotide sequence: TGTGCCAGCAGCGGACAGGCTAGGGCCGGGGAGCTGTTTTTT. Protein: CASSGQARAGELFF.

The chain combines TRBV12-3 or TRBV12-4 with TRBJ2-2; D is undetermined. The CDR3 spans 12 residues. Deletions cut 4 bases from V and 5 bases from J, with 5 bases between. CDR3 amino acids: CASSYGTGELFF. In DNA, the CDR3 is TGTGCCAGCAGTTACGGGACCGGGGAGCTGTTTTTT.

This clone showed up just once. The chain links TRBV7-6 to TRBJ1-4, with 8 bases that match TRBD1. Germline V CDR1 and CDR2: SGHVS, FNYEAQ. The V gene end was trimmed by 1 base and the J gene end by 6 bases; junction bases not matched to a gene: 19. The CDR3 consists of 20 residues. The CDR3 region has the DNA TGTGCCAGCAGCTTAGACCCCCTGGACAGGGTGGGGGCGCGTTATGAAAAACTGTTTTTT. The encoded protein is CASSLDPLDRVGARYEKLFF.

The genes are TRBV14 and TRBJ1-4; 7 bases are a match to TRBD1. V was clipped by 5 bases and J by 8 bases; unmatched bases: 8. CDR1 SGHDN and CDR2 FVKESK come from the germline V gene. The CDR3 is made up of 14 amino acids. CDR3 residues: CASSSTGVGEKLFF. CDR3 coding DNA: TGTGCCAGCAGCTCCACAGGGGTTGGAGAAAAACTGTTTTTT.

The rearrangement joins TRBV4-3 to TRBJ1-4; D not resolved. Trimming removed 0 bases at V and 5 bases at J, with 10 bases between. The V gene's germline CDR1 is LGHNA and CDR2 YSLEER. CDR3 length: 15 residues. The CDR3 DNA reads TGCGCCAGCAGCCAAGATTTGAGGAAGAATGAAAAACTGTTTTTT. Protein: CASSQDLRKNEKLFF.

The genes are TRBV5-8 and TRBJ1-5; TRBD1 matches 7 bases. This CDR3 is built from 16 residues. The germline CDR1 and CDR2 sequences are SGHTS and YDEGEE. Trimming cost V 3 bases and J 0 bases; bases outside gene matches: 6. The chain's CDR3 is CASSSLGQTSNQPQHF. The CDR3 region has the DNA TGTGCCAGCAGCTCCTTGGGACAGACTAGCAATCAGCCCCAGCATTTT.

This clone has just one count. The genes are TRBV11-1 and TRBJ2-3; the D is unclear. The V gene lost 2 bases and the J gene lost 6 bases, with 9 bases spanning the gap. Germline values: CDR1 SGHAT, CDR2 FQDESV (reference sequence). CDR3 length: 13 residues. CDR3 region: CASSLRSFDTQYF. In nucleotides, the CDR3 is TGTGCCAGCAGCTTACGCAGTTTTGATACGCAGTATTTT. Filled out from reference TRBV11-1 and TRBJ2-3, the complete variable domain reads EAEVAQSPRYKITEKSQAVAFWCDPISGHATLYWYRQILGQGPELLVQFQDESVVDDSQLPKDRFSAERLKGVDSTLKIQPAELGDSAMYLCASSLRSFDTQYFGPGTRLTVL.

This clone was observed many times. The chain recombines TRBV9 with TRBJ1-6, with a weak D call TRBD1 (6 bases). The CDR3 has 14 amino acids. V was shortened by 1 base and J by 8 bases, with 10 bases between the two germline ends. Per germline, CDR1 SGDLS and CDR2 YYNGEE. The CDR3, as DNA: TGTGCCAGCAGCGTAAGGGCAGGGGATTCACCCCTCCACTTT. Translation: CASSVRAGDSPLHF.

The V call is TRBV28, the J call TRBJ1-1; the D gene is possibly TRBD1 (6 bases). V gave up 7 bases and J gave up 5 bases, with 20 bases separating them. This CDR3 is 15 amino acids long. Germline CDR1 MDHEN, CDR2 SYDVKM. In DNA, the CDR3 is TGTGCCAGCATATTATCCGGGGGGCGACATACTGAAGCTTTCTTT. Protein: CASILSGGRHTEAFF.

This chain joins TRBV7-2 and TRBJ2-7; no reliable D call. V lost 0 bases and J lost 2, with 8 bases in between. CDR3 length equals 14 residues. The V gene's germline CDR1 is SGHTA and CDR2 FQGNSA. The CDR3 DNA is TGTGCCAGCAGCTTAGCGGCCCTTACCTACGAGCAGTACTTC. Its translation: CASSLAALTYEQYF.

This clone was seen just once. V gene TRBV7-6 combines with J gene TRBJ2-3; 9 bases are shared with TRBD2. Germline CDR1 SGHVS, CDR2 FNYEAQ. The CDR3 has 16 residues. After removal of 2 bases from V and 4 bases from J, the junction contained 7 bases not matched to a gene. CDR3 amino acids: CASSLMLAGASDTQYF. The CDR3 region has the DNA TGTGCCAGCAGCTTAATGTTAGCGGGGGCATCAGATACGCAGTATTTT.

This clone was found a few times. The V gene is TRBV12-3 or TRBV12-4, the J gene TRBJ2-7; D possibly corresponds to TRBD2 (6 bases). This CDR3 comprises 13 residues. V gave up 6 bases and J gave up 3 bases, with 12 bases separating them. CDR3 sequence reads: CASRGGRFYEQYF. The DNA of the CDR3 is TGTGCCAGCAGAGGAGGGCGATTCTACGAGCAGTACTTC.

The chain employs TRBV3-1 (or the pseudogene TRBV3-2) and TRBJ2-1; 10 bases line up with TRBD1. V shed 2 bases, J shed 8 bases, and the junction held 6 bases outside the gene matches. In germline, CDR1 is LGHDT, CDR2 YNNKEL (reference sequence). The CDR3 totals 15 residues. The CDR3 DNA follows: TGTGCCAGCAGCCAACACGGACAGGGGGGCGATGAGCAGTTCTTC. Protein sequence: CASSQHGQGGDEQFF.

This chain connects TRBV30 to TRBJ1-2; D not certain. Germline CDR1 reads GTSNPN; CDR2 reads SVGIG (reference sequence). V was pared by 5 bases and J by 6 bases, with 7 bases between. The CDR3 is 10 residues long. Here the CDR3 DNA reads TGTGCCTGGCGCCGGGATGGCTACACCTTC. Protein sequence: CAWRRDGYTF.

This chain links TRBV18 with TRBJ2-7; 7 nucleotides match TRBD1. V shed 3 bases, J shed 7 bases, and the junction held 3 bases outside the gene matches. The CDR3 runs 12 residues. Germline values: CDR1 KGHSH, CDR2 LQKENI. The CDR3 region is CASSPDRWEQYF. CDR3 nucleotides: TGTGCCAGCTCACCGGACAGGTGGGAGCAGTACTTC.

This sequence joins TRBV27 and TRBJ2-7; maybe TRBD1 (6 bases). This CDR3 spans 12 amino acids. Germline-derived CDR1 and CDR2 are MNHEY and SMNVEV (reference sequence). V lost 5 bases to trimming and J lost 3 bases, with 8 bases between them. CDR3 bases: TGTGCCAGCAGTGAACAGGGCTACGAGCAGTACTTC. Translated: CASSEQGYEQYF.

V usage is TRBV29-1 and J usage is TRBJ2-3; weak D call: TRBD1 (6 bases). Germline V lookup: CDR1 SQVTM, CDR2 ANQGSEA. This CDR3 is 14 amino acids long. Trimming cost V 4 bases and J 0 bases, with 11 bases left between them. The CDR3, as DNA: TGCAGCGTTGGTCAAGGGGGTAGCACAGATACGCAGTATTTT. The encoded protein is CSVGQGGSTDTQYF.

The V call is TRBV5-1, the J call TRBJ2-3; 10 nucleotides agree with TRBD1. Germline-derived CDR1 and CDR2 are SGHRS and YFSETQ. The CDR3 totals 14 residues. V gave up 6 bases and J gave up 4 bases; unmatched junction bases: 5. The CDR3: CASKLDRGSDTQYF. CDR3 DNA sequence: TGCGCCAGCAAACTGGACAGGGGGTCAGATACGCAGTATTTT.

This clone was detected once. Other DNA variants within this sample encode the same CDR3. The rearrangement joins TRBV29-1 to TRBJ1-4, with D possibly TRBD1 on 6 matching bases. Germline CDR1 and CDR2: SQVTM and ANQGSEA. CDR3 length: 13 amino acids. V lost 5 bases, J lost 6 bases, and 13 bases lay in between. The DNA of the CDR3 is TGCAGCGTTCGGGGCAGGGGTGATGAAAAACTGTTTTTT. The encoded protein is CSVRGRGDEKLFF.

The chain recombines TRBV4-1 with TRBJ1-2; weak D call: TRBD1 (6 bases). The CDR3 totals 16 residues. In germline, CDR1 is MGHRA, CDR2 YSYEKL. The germline V and J ends were trimmed by 2 bases and 4 bases, with 17 bases remaining between them. CDR3 nucleotides: TGCGCCAGCAGCCAAACCGGGACACTTTTCTCCTATGGCTACACCTTC. Amino acid sequence: CASSQTGTLFSYGYTF.